A selection of T cell receptor beta chains follows, all from one sample in a study of blood T cell repertoires in COVID-19. Produced via immunoSEQ multiplex PCR; TCRdb's table is partial and in-frame only. The top ten hold roughly a tenth of the sample, which has more than 10,000 clones, 90% seen once. Source material: peripheral blood. The receptors were sampled from a human donor in a cohort sampled during active COVID-19. Each CDR3 is given with its conserved first and last residue. Each record gives: D gene, J gene, V gene, clone size, CDR3 DNA, CDR3 protein. D genes are given only for firm matches. A row's size may be missing; if present it is once, few, many or a size class.

D gene: NA; J gene: TRBJ1-3; V gene: TRBV19; clone size: NA; CDR3 DNA: TGTGCCAGTAGTATTGGAGGCGCGAAAGGAAACACCATATATTTT; CDR3 protein: CASSIGGAKGNTIYF
D gene: NA; J gene: TRBJ2-3; V gene: TRBV5-1; clone size: NA; CDR3 DNA: TGCGCCAGCAGCCCAAGTGGTACTCGTCCTCTCACAGATACGCAGTATTTT; CDR3 protein: CASSPSGTRPLTDTQYF
D gene: NA; J gene: TRBJ1-6; V gene: TRBV5-8; clone size: NA; CDR3 DNA: TGTGCCAGCAGCCAGGGGTCGGGGGGGGGCTCACCCCTCCACTTT; CDR3 protein: CASSQGSGGGSPLHF
D gene: TRBD1; J gene: TRBJ1-1; V gene: TRBV5-8; clone size: NA; CDR3 DNA: TGTGCCAGCAGCTCGGGACAGGGCACTGAAGCTTTCTTT; CDR3 protein: CASSSGQGTEAFF
D gene: NA; J gene: TRBJ2-1; V gene: TRBV5-1; clone size: NA; CDR3 DNA: TGCGCCAGCAGTTTTTACAGCTACAATGAGCAGTTCTTC; CDR3 protein: CASSFYSYNEQFF
D gene: NA; J gene: TRBJ1-2; V gene: TRBV7-9; clone size: NA; CDR3 DNA: TGTGCCAGCAGCCCTGGGGGGGGCTCTGTCGTCTATGGCTACACCTTC; CDR3 protein: CASSPGGGSVVYGYTF
D gene: NA; J gene: TRBJ1-1; V gene: TRBV11-2; clone size: once; CDR3 DNA: TGTGCCAGCAGCTTAGTCTCAGGGAGGAACACTGAAGTTTTCTTT; CDR3 protein: CASSLVSGRNTEVFF
D gene: TRBD1; J gene: TRBJ1-6; V gene: TRBV5-4; clone size: once; CDR3 DNA: TGTGCCAGCAGCCCCGGGACAGCCAATAATTCACCCCTCCACTTT; CDR3 protein: CASSPGTANNSPLHF
D gene: NA; J gene: TRBJ2-6; V gene: TRBV21-1; clone size: NA; CDR3 DNA: TGTGCCAGCAGCAAATCCCTGAGGGACAGGTCGTCTGGGGCCAACGTCCTGACTTTC; CDR3 protein: CASSKSLRDRSSGANVLTF
D gene: NA; J gene: TRBJ1-4; V gene: TRBV28; clone size: NA; CDR3 DNA: TGTGCCAGCAGTTTTTCCCCTGGCGGGCAGCCGAATGAAAAACTGTTTTTT; CDR3 protein: CASSFSPGGQPNEKLFF
D gene: NA; J gene: TRBJ1-2; V gene: TRBV28; clone size: NA; CDR3 DNA: TGTGCCAGCAGTTTACCAGGGACTATGGGCTACACCTTC; CDR3 protein: CASSLPGTMGYTF
D gene: NA; J gene: TRBJ1-1; V gene: TRBV12-5; clone size: once; CDR3 DNA: TGTGCTAGTGGTTTGGTCCTCGCTGAAGCTTTCTTT; CDR3 protein: CASGLVLAEAFF
D gene: TRBD2; J gene: TRBJ2-7; V gene: TRBV13; clone size: NA; CDR3 DNA: TGTGCCAGCAGCTTAACTAGCGGGGACTACGAGCAGTACTTC; CDR3 protein: CASSLTSGDYEQYF
D gene: TRBD1; J gene: TRBJ1-2; V gene: TRBV2; clone size: once; CDR3 DNA: TGTGCCAGCAGTGTGGACAGGGTACCCTATGGCTACACCTTC; CDR3 protein: CASSVDRVPYGYTF
D gene: NA; J gene: TRBJ1-4; V gene: TRBV6-1; clone size: NA; CDR3 DNA: TGTGCCAGCAGGACAGGATATGAAAAACTGTTTTTT; CDR3 protein: CASRTGYEKLFF
D gene: NA; J gene: TRBJ1-2; V gene: TRBV7-9; clone size: NA; CDR3 DNA: TGTGCCAGCAGCGTGACAGACTATGGCTACACCTTC; CDR3 protein: CASSVTDYGYTF
D gene: NA; J gene: TRBJ2-3; V gene: TRBV28; clone size: NA; CDR3 DNA: TGTGCCAGCAGTACAGGGACAGATACGCAGTATTTT; CDR3 protein: CASSTGTDTQYF
D gene: NA; J gene: TRBJ2-1; V gene: TRBV7-2; clone size: NA; CDR3 DNA: TGTGCCAGCAGCCCCTACTTCGGGGAGCAGTTCTTC; CDR3 protein: CASSPYFGEQFF
D gene: NA; J gene: TRBJ1-1; V gene: TRBV29-1; clone size: NA; CDR3 DNA: TGCAGCGTCGGGGTGGTTGAAGCTTTCTTT; CDR3 protein: CSVGVVEAFF
D gene: NA; J gene: TRBJ1-1; V gene: TRBV30; clone size: NA; CDR3 DNA: TGTGCCTGGCGGCTTGGGGGGAGGGTGGGGGCTTTCTTT; CDR3 protein: CAWRLGGRVGAFF
D gene: NA; J gene: TRBJ2-7; V gene: TRBV3-1/TRBV3-2; clone size: NA; CDR3 DNA: TGTGCCAGCAGCCAAGATCGGCGGGAAACCCACGAGCAGTACTTC; CDR3 protein: CASSQDRRETHEQYF
D gene: TRBD2; J gene: TRBJ2-3; V gene: TRBV11-2; clone size: NA; CDR3 DNA: TGTGCCAGCAGCTTTAGCGGGCGTAGCACAGATACGCAGTATTTT; CDR3 protein: CASSFSGRSTDTQYF
D gene: TRBD1; J gene: TRBJ2-7; V gene: TRBV5-6; clone size: NA; CDR3 DNA: TGTGCCAGCAGCCTGGGACAGGGACGATACGAGCAGTACTTC; CDR3 protein: CASSLGQGRYEQYF
D gene: TRBD1; J gene: TRBJ2-4; V gene: TRBV5-4; clone size: NA; CDR3 DNA: TGTGCCAGCAGCCCAGGACAGGGAAACATTCAGTACTTC; CDR3 protein: CASSPGQGNIQYF
D gene: NA; J gene: TRBJ2-3; V gene: TRBV29-1; clone size: NA; CDR3 DNA: TGCAGCGTTGATCCGGGATCCACAGATACGCAGTATTTT; CDR3 protein: CSVDPGSTDTQYF
D gene: NA; J gene: TRBJ2-1; V gene: TRBV11-2; clone size: NA; CDR3 DNA: TGTGCCAGCAGCTTGTTCCGAGTAACAGGATACAATGAGCAGTTCTTC; CDR3 protein: CASSLFRVTGYNEQFF
D gene: NA; J gene: TRBJ2-2; V gene: TRBV10-3; clone size: NA; CDR3 DNA: TGTGCCATCAGTGGGACAGCAGACACCGGGGAGCTGTTTTTT; CDR3 protein: CAISGTADTGELFF
D gene: TRBD1; J gene: TRBJ2-6; V gene: TRBV7-7; clone size: NA; CDR3 DNA: TGTGCTAGCAGCGCCCCTCCGGCAGGGGGTATATGCTCTGGGGCCAACGTCCTGACTTTC; CDR3 protein: CASSAPPAGGICSGANVLTF
D gene: TRBD1; J gene: TRBJ2-1; V gene: TRBV27; clone size: NA; CDR3 DNA: TGTGCCAGCAGTTTGGGACAGGGGGGGAATGAGCAGTTCTTC; CDR3 protein: CASSLGQGGNEQFF
D gene: TRBD1; J gene: TRBJ1-2; V gene: TRBV28; clone size: NA; CDR3 DNA: TGTGCGAGCGGGGGAACAGGGGGTGGCTACACCTTC; CDR3 protein: CASGGTGGGYTF
D gene: TRBD1; J gene: TRBJ2-1; V gene: TRBV9; clone size: NA; CDR3 DNA: TGTGCCAGCAGCCGACAGGGAACTAACAATGAGCAGTTCTTC; CDR3 protein: CASSRQGTNNEQFF
D gene: NA; J gene: TRBJ1-1; V gene: TRBV10-3; clone size: NA; CDR3 DNA: TGTGCCATCAGTACATTGGACAGTTCAAACACTGAAGCTTTCTTT; CDR3 protein: CAISTLDSSNTEAFF
D gene: NA; J gene: TRBJ1-1; V gene: TRBV28; clone size: NA; CDR3 DNA: TGTGCCAGCAGGGCGACAGAGAACACTGAAGCTTTCTTT; CDR3 protein: CASRATENTEAFF
D gene: TRBD1; J gene: TRBJ2-7; V gene: TRBV11-2; clone size: NA; CDR3 DNA: TGTGCCAGCAGCGGACCGGGACAGGGGGCGGGTGCCTACGAGCAGTACTTC; CDR3 protein: CASSGPGQGAGAYEQYF
D gene: NA; J gene: TRBJ1-2; V gene: TRBV6-5; clone size: NA; CDR3 DNA: TGTGCCAGCAGTTACAACCGGGAAGGAGGCTATGGCTACACCTTC; CDR3 protein: CASSYNREGGYGYTF
D gene: NA; J gene: TRBJ1-2; V gene: TRBV28; clone size: NA; CDR3 DNA: TGTGCCAGCAGCCTCCGGTCGGGAGGCCAGACAAACTATGGCTACACCTTC; CDR3 protein: CASSLRSGGQTNYGYTF
D gene: NA; J gene: TRBJ2-1; V gene: TRBV19; clone size: NA; CDR3 DNA: TGTGCCAGTAGCCGCGTCGTCAATGAGCAGTTCTTC; CDR3 protein: CASSRVVNEQFF
D gene: TRBD2; J gene: TRBJ2-7; V gene: TRBV11-2; clone size: once; CDR3 DNA: TGTGCCAGCAGCTTAACAGCGGGGGTCTACGAGCAGTACTTC; CDR3 protein: CASSLTAGVYEQYF
D gene: NA; J gene: TRBJ2-7; V gene: TRBV6-5; clone size: NA; CDR3 DNA: TGTGCCAGCAGTTACTCCCCCCCACCGGGAGAGCAGTACTTC; CDR3 protein: CASSYSPPPGEQYF
D gene: TRBD1; J gene: TRBJ1-2; V gene: TRBV29-1; clone size: once; CDR3 DNA: TGCAGCGCCGGGACAGGGAATAAGAATGGCTACACCTTC; CDR3 protein: CSAGTGNKNGYTF
D gene: NA; J gene: TRBJ1-5; V gene: TRBV9; clone size: NA; CDR3 DNA: TGTGCCAGCAGCCTCCGGGGCAATCAGCCCCAGCATTTT; CDR3 protein: CASSLRGNQPQHF
D gene: TRBD2; J gene: TRBJ2-4; V gene: TRBV3-1/TRBV3-2; clone size: NA; CDR3 DNA: TGTGCCAGCAGTTGGACTAGCGGGGGGGCCAAAAACATTCAGTACTTC; CDR3 protein: CASSWTSGGAKNIQYF
D gene: NA; J gene: TRBJ2-3; V gene: TRBV27; clone size: once; CDR3 DNA: TGTGCCAGCAGTTTACCCGCAGGGGGACTAGGGGTCCATACGCAGTATTTT; CDR3 protein: CASSLPAGGLGVHTQYF
D gene: NA; J gene: TRBJ2-5; V gene: TRBV5-1; clone size: NA; CDR3 DNA: TGCGCCAGCAGCTTGTACGGCGGGTTAGTAGAGACCCAGTACTTC; CDR3 protein: CASSLYGGLVETQYF
D gene: TRBD2; J gene: TRBJ2-5; V gene: TRBV18; clone size: once; CDR3 DNA: TGTGCCAGCTCGACCGGGACTAGCGGGGGAGAGGCCCAGTACTTC; CDR3 protein: CASSTGTSGGEAQYF
D gene: TRBD1; J gene: TRBJ1-5; V gene: TRBV5-1; clone size: NA; CDR3 DNA: TGCGCCAGCAGCTCTCAGGGGGGCAATCAGCCCCAGCATTTT; CDR3 protein: CASSSQGGNQPQHF
D gene: TRBD2; J gene: TRBJ2-5; V gene: TRBV11-3; clone size: NA; CDR3 DNA: TGTGCCAGCAGCTCCTTATACCTAGCGGGGGGGTGGAAGACCCAGTACTTC; CDR3 protein: CASSSLYLAGGWKTQYF
D gene: NA; J gene: TRBJ1-1; V gene: TRBV18; clone size: NA; CDR3 DNA: TGTGCCAGCTCACCACCGGGGGCGCGGTACACTGAAGCTTTCTTT; CDR3 protein: CASSPPGARYTEAFF
D gene: NA; J gene: TRBJ1-5; V gene: TRBV19; clone size: NA; CDR3 DNA: TGTGCCAGTAGTGGCCAGGGTATTCAGCCCCAGCATTTT; CDR3 protein: CASSGQGIQPQHF
D gene: NA; J gene: TRBJ2-1; V gene: TRBV24-1; clone size: NA; CDR3 DNA: TGTGCCACCAGTGAGTCGGGTCCTGCCGGGGGCAATGAGCAGTTCTTC; CDR3 protein: CATSESGPAGGNEQFF
D gene: TRBD1; J gene: TRBJ2-7; V gene: TRBV3-1/TRBV3-2; clone size: NA; CDR3 DNA: TGTGCCAGCAGTCTGGACAGGCCCTACGAGCAGTACTTC; CDR3 protein: CASSLDRPYEQYF
D gene: NA; J gene: TRBJ1-4; V gene: TRBV6-5; clone size: NA; CDR3 DNA: TGTGCCAGCAGTTATACGACAGGCCCTAATGAAAAACTGTTTTTT; CDR3 protein: CASSYTTGPNEKLFF
D gene: TRBD2; J gene: TRBJ2-2; V gene: TRBV2; clone size: NA; CDR3 DNA: TGTGCCAGCAGTGAACTAGCGGGCCACACCGGGGAGCTGTTTTTT; CDR3 protein: CASSELAGHTGELFF
D gene: TRBD1; J gene: TRBJ2-1; V gene: TRBV7-7; clone size: NA; CDR3 DNA: TGTGCTAGCAGCTTGAGGACAGGGGTGGGCAATGAGCAGTTCTTC; CDR3 protein: CASSLRTGVGNEQFF
D gene: TRBD1; J gene: TRBJ1-1; V gene: TRBV27; clone size: NA; CDR3 DNA: TGTGCCAGCAGTTTCACGCGGACAGGGGGAGGCACTGAAGCTTTCTTT; CDR3 protein: CASSFTRTGGGTEAFF
D gene: NA; J gene: TRBJ1-5; V gene: TRBV7-2; clone size: NA; CDR3 DNA: TGTGCCAGCAGCCCGCCAACAGGTAACTCGTGGCCCCAGCATTTT; CDR3 protein: CASSPPTGNSWPQHF
D gene: NA; J gene: TRBJ1-3; V gene: TRBV29-1; clone size: NA; CDR3 DNA: TGCAGCGTTGAGGCCTGGGGGGGAGACACCATATATTTT; CDR3 protein: CSVEAWGGDTIYF